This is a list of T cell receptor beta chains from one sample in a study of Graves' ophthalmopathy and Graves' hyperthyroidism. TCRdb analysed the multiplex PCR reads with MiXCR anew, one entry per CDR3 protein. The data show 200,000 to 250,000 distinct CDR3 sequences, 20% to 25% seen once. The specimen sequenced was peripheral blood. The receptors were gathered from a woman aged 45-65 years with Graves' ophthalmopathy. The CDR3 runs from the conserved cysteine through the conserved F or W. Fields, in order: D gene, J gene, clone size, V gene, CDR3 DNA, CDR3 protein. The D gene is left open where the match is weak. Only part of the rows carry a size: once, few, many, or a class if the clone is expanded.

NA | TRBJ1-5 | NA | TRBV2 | TGTGCCAGCAGTAAACTGGGGGGGAGCAATCAGCCCCAGCATTTT | CASSKLGGSNQPQHF
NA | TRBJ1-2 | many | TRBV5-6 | TGTGCCAGCAGAGCGATAAGTCCCTATGGCTACACCTTC | CASRAISPYGYTF
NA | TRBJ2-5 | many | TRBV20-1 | TGCAGTGCTGGGGGACAAGAGACCCAGTACTTC | CSAGGQETQYF
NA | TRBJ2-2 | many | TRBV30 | TGTGCCTGGAACTCCGGGACCATGAACACCGGGGAGCTGTTTTTT | CAWNSGTMNTGELFF
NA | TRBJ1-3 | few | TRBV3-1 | TGTGCCAGCAGCCAAGCATGGGGGAGAAACACCATATATTTT | CASSQAWGRNTIYF
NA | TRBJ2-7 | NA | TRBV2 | TGTGCCAGCAGTGAAGCTCATCGGGGCCTCTACGAGCAGTACTTC | CASSEAHRGLYEQYF
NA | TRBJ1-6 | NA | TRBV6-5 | TGTGCCAGCAGTTGGTCTTCGGTCTTGTATTCACCCCTCCACTTT | CASSWSSVLYSPLHF
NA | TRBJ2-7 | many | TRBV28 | TGTGCCAGCAGTTCCTCTGGGTCGGTTCACTACGAGCAGTACTTC | CASSSSGSVHYEQYF
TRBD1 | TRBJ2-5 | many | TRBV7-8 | TGTGCCAGCAGCTCGGGACAGCCGGGAGAGACCCAGTACTTC | CASSSGQPGETQYF
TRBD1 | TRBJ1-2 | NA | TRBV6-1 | TGTGCCAGCAGTGCAAACCGGGACAGGCCTAACTATGGCTACACCTTC | CASSANRDRPNYGYTF
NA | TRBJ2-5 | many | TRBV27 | TGTGCCAGCAGTTTATCCCCACAGAGGGAGACCCAGTACTTC | CASSLSPQRETQYF